Listed below are T cell receptor beta chains from one sample, sequenced in a study of OX40 agonist ivuxolimab in advanced cancers. Sequencing used immunoSEQ multiplex PCR; TCRdb keeps in-frame clones, though not all of them. The data hold more than 65,000 clones, with about nine tenths observed a single time. Specimen: CD4+ or CD8+ T cells sorted from blood, collected in a trial of the OX40 agonist ivuxolimab. The receptors were sampled from an adult with an advanced solid tumor such as melanoma, head and neck, liver or kidney cancer. Each CDR3 is given with its conserved first and last residue. The D gene is left open where the match is weak. Size is stated for part of the rows, as once, few or many counts, or as a class when the clone is expanded.

D,V,length,J,size,DNA,CDR3
.,TRBV30,12,TRBJ2-1,.,TGTGCCTGGAGTCGACATTTGAATGAGCAGTTCTTC,CAWSRHLNEQFF
.,TRBV30,15,TRBJ1-1,.,TGTGCCTGGAGGTTCTTGGGGGGGGAGAACACTGAAGCTTTCTTT,CAWRFLGGENTEAFF
.,TRBV7-3,14,TRBJ1-3,.,TGTGCCAGCAGCTTAAGGAGCTCTGGAAACACCATATATTTT,CASSLRSSGNTIYF
.,TRBV7-6,15,TRBJ1-3,.,TGTGCCAGCAGCTTAGCCAGGTTCCCCGGAAACACCATATATTTT,CASSLARFPGNTIYF
.,TRBV2,11,TRBJ1-6,few,TGTGCCAGCAGGACACGTTCACCCCTCCACTTT,CASRTRSPLHF
.,TRBV6-5,12,TRBJ2-2,once,TGTGCCAGCACACATCTCCCCGGGGAGCTGTTTTTT,CASTHLPGELFF
.,TRBV5-1,13,TRBJ2-3,.,TGCGCCAGCAGCCCTCAGGACACAGATACGCAGTATTTT,CASSPQDTDTQYF
.,TRBV25-1,14,TRBJ1-2,.,TGTGCCAGCAGTGAATCCCCGCACAGGGATGGCTACACCTTC,CASSESPHRDGYTF
TRBD1,TRBV7-9,15,TRBJ1-6,.,TGTGCCAGCAGCCCCCCCGGGACAGATAATTCACCCCTCCACTTT,CASSPPGTDNSPLHF
.,TRBV4-1,16,TRBJ2-7,.,TGCGCCAGCAGCCAAGAGATGGCGCAGAGGTCCTACGAGCAGTACTTC,CASSQEMAQRSYEQYF
.,TRBV2,14,TRBJ1-6,.,TGTGCCAGCACCTCAGAGGGGTTCGGATGGGCCCTCCACTTT,CASTSEGFGWALHF
.,TRBV30,14,TRBJ1-2,.,TGTGCCTGGATTCAAAGCGAGGGGAGAAGCGGCTACACCTTC,CAWIQSEGRSGYTF
.,TRBV5-4,14,TRBJ2-5,.,TGTGCCAGCAGCTTGGGGCAGGGAGAAGAGACCCAGTACTTC,CASSLGQGEETQYF
TRBD2,TRBV28,17,TRBJ2-1,.,TGTGCCAGCAGAGGACTAGCGGGGGGGTACTCCTACAATGAGCAGTTCTTC,CASRGLAGGYSYNEQFF
TRBD1,TRBV25-1,13,TRBJ2-7,.,TGTGCCAGCAGGGGACAGGGGGCGGGGGAGCAGTACTTC,CASRGQGAGEQYF
.,TRBV27,15,TRBJ2-7,.,TGTGCCAGCAGTTCCCGGAAGGGGGGGAACTACGAGCAGTACTTC,CASSSRKGGNYEQYF
.,TRBV7-2,14,TRBJ2-5,.,TGTGCCAGCAGCTCGTACGGGCGACAAGAGACCCAGTACTTC,CASSSYGRQETQYF
TRBD1,TRBV28,15,TRBJ1-2,.,TGTGCCAGCAGCTACAGGGGGTCGGGGATTGGTGGCTACACCTTC,CASSYRGSGIGGYTF
.,TRBV5-5,16,TRBJ1-5,.,TGTGCCAGCAGCAAAACGGGAGGGTTCGGCGATCAGCCCCAGCATTTT,CASSKTGGFGDQPQHF
.,TRBV28,12,TRBJ1-3,.,TGTGCCAGCAGCAAAATGGGATACACCATATATTTT,CASSKMGYTIYF
TRBD2,TRBV10-1,16,TRBJ2-1,.,TGCGCCAGCAGTGAGCCCTCTGGGACTAGCACAAATGAGCAGTTCTTC,CASSEPSGTSTNEQFF
.,TRBV7-9,13,TRBJ1-1,.,TGTGCCAGCAGCTACGACCCGAACACTGAAGCTTTCTTT,CASSYDPNTEAFF
TRBD1,TRBV6-5,14,TRBJ2-5,.,TGTGCCAGCAGTTACGACAGGGCTACAGAGACCCAGTACTTC,CASSYDRATETQYF
TRBD2,TRBV6-8,16,TRBJ2-2,.,TGTGCCAGCAGTCTACTAGCGGGGCCAGACACCGGGGAGCTGTTTTTT,CASSLLAGPDTGELFF
.,TRBV29-1,16,TRBJ2-3,.,TGCAGCGTTGAAGTAGGGTCAGGGGTCACTACAGATACGCAGTATTTT,CSVEVGSGVTTDTQYF
.,TRBV13,14,TRBJ2-7,.,TGTGCCAGCAGCTCCGGACCGGAACTCTACGAGCAGTACTTC,CASSSGPELYEQYF
TRBD1,TRBV11-2,14,TRBJ1-4,once,TGTGCCAGCAGCCCGGGACAGGGGCGTGAAAAACTGTTTTTT,CASSPGQGREKLFF
.,TRBV10-1,14,TRBJ2-5,.,TGCGCCAGCAGTGAGTCGGGTAGTCGTGAGACCCAGTACTTC,CASSESGSRETQYF
.,TRBV29-1,16,TRBJ1-1,.,TGCAGCGTTTTCCTGGCAGGACAAGAAATGAACACTGAAGCTTTCTTT,CSVFLAGQEMNTEAFF
.,TRBV28,11,TRBJ2-2,.,TGTGCCAGCGGTTTAACCGGGGAGCTGTTTTTT,CASGLTGELFF
TRBD2,TRBV30,16,TRBJ2-1,.,TGTGCCTCACAAAGTTGGGCTAGCGGGGGGGCCGGAGGGCAGTTCTTC,CASQSWASGGAGGQFF
TRBD1,TRBV2,16,TRBJ1-2,.,TGTGCCAGCAGAACCGGGACAGGGTATGCTAACTATGGCTACACCTTC,CASRTGTGYANYGYTF
TRBD1,TRBV7-9,14,TRBJ2-2,.,TGTGCCAGCATCACTCAGGGGGCTGCCGGGGAGCTGTTTTTT,CASITQGAAGELFF
.,TRBV19,14,TRBJ1-5,.,TGTGCCAGTAGTATCCCAGGGCTTGATCAGCCCCAGCATTTT,CASSIPGLDQPQHF
TRBD1,TRBV10-3,15,TRBJ1-6,.,TGTGCCACCGCGACAGGGACCAGCTATAATTCACCCCTCCACTTT,CATATGTSYNSPLHF
.,TRBV6-5,15,TRBJ1-4,.,TGTGCCAGCAGTGGAGAGGCCGTAGGCACTGAAAAACTGTTTTTT,CASSGEAVGTEKLFF
.,TRBV11-3,13,TRBJ2-1,.,TGTGCCAGCAGCTTCGCTAACTTCAATGAGCAGTTCTTC,CASSFANFNEQFF
TRBD2,TRBV7-9,15,TRBJ2-1,.,TGTGCCAGCAGCCAACTAGCGGCGGCCTACAATGAGCAGTTCTTC,CASSQLAAAYNEQFF
.,TRBV28,13,TRBJ2-5,.,TGTGCCAGCACCCGGACAGCCCAAGAGACCCAGTACTTC,CASTRTAQETQYF
TRBD1,TRBV6-6,15,TRBJ1-2,once,TGTGCCAGCAGATCTAGGACAGGAGCTAACTATGGCTACACCTTC,CASRSRTGANYGYTF
.,TRBV15,12,TRBJ1-1,.,TGTGCCACCAGCAGAGATCGAGGGACGGCTTTCTTT,CATSRDRGTAFF
.,TRBV2,12,TRBJ2-1,.,TGTGCCAGCAGGGCCGACCTTAATGAGCAGTTCTTC,CASRADLNEQFF
TRBD1,TRBV19,13,TRBJ1-6,.,TGTGCCAGTAAGGGACAGGGAAACTCACCCCTCCACTTT,CASKGQGNSPLHF
.,TRBV11-2,14,TRBJ1-1,.,TGTGCCAGCAGCCCCACAGGGTGGGGAACTGAAGCTTTCTTT,CASSPTGWGTEAFF
TRBD1,TRBV5-6,13,TRBJ2-3,.,TGTGCCTCGACAGGGTTAAGGTCAGATACGCAGTATTTT,CASTGLRSDTQYF
TRBD2,TRBV5-1,16,TRBJ2-3,.,TGCGCCAGCAGCTTGGTCCTAGCGGGGGCTGGGGATACGCAGTATTTT,CASSLVLAGAGDTQYF
TRBD1,TRBV19,13,TRBJ2-5,.,TGTGCCAGTACCCCACAGGGGCGAGAGACCCAGTACTTC,CASTPQGRETQYF
.,TRBV6-5,16,TRBJ1-3,once,TGTGCCAGCAGTTACTCGATTTTCAGCTCTGGAAACACCATATATTTT,CASSYSIFSSGNTIYF
.,TRBV18,14,TRBJ1-3,.,TGTGCCAGCTCGGCGACAGCCTCCCTGGACACCATATATTTT,CASSATASLDTIYF
.,TRBV19,16,TRBJ1-2,.,TGTGCCAGTAGTATTCAAGGGGCGCTAGCTAACTATGGCTACACCTTC,CASSIQGALANYGYTF
TRBD2,TRBV6-5,15,TRBJ2-5,.,TGTGCCAGCTTCAGGCGGGGGGGCCCCCGAGAGACCCAGTACTTC,CASFRRGGPRETQYF
.,TRBV5-1,15,TRBJ1-1,.,TGCGCCAGCAGCTTGGCCTCTATATCAGGGACTGAAGCTTTCTTT,CASSLASISGTEAFF
.,TRBV5-5,15,TRBJ2-7,.,TGTGCCAGCAGCCTTGGGGACGGGCCCTCCTACGAGCAGTACTTC,CASSLGDGPSYEQYF
TRBD1,TRBV10-3,14,TRBJ2-1,.,TGTGCCATCAGGGACAGGGGGAACTACAATGAGCAGTTCTTC,CAIRDRGNYNEQFF